The next 13 T cell receptor beta chains were all read from a single sample in a study of cytomegalovirus exposure and HLA in healthy donors. PCR used 60 Vbeta primers and 13 Jbeta primers. Clones were read by immunoSEQ multiplex PCR, and TCRdb kept only the in-frame ones, dropping some. The sample lists about 160,000 clones; approximately 78% were seen once. Sequences were obtained from PBMCs. The source is a male donor in good health and CMV-seropositive.

The chain couples TRBV19 to TRBJ1-1; TRBD1 might be the D (6 bases). V lost 3 bases and J 10 bases, leaving 15 bases between the germline ends. The CDR3 runs to 13 residues. Germline CDR1 and CDR2: LNHDA and SQIVND (reference sequence). In DNA form, the CDR3 reads TGTGCCAGTAGTATTAGTCAGGGGCTCGGAGCTTTCTTT. This translates into CASSISQGLGAFF.

This clone was observed a handful of times. This rearrangement joins TRBV4-2 to TRBJ2-7; TRBD2 matches 8 bases. This CDR3 comprises 16 residues. The V gene end was trimmed by 1 base and the J gene end by 2 bases; junction bases not matched to a gene: 7. The germline V gene encodes CDR1 LGHNA and CDR2 YNFKEQ. CDR3 in amino acids: CASSQGFRTSTYEQYF. The CDR3 coding sequence is TGTGCCAGCAGCCAAGGATTCCGGACTAGCACCTACGAGCAGTACTTC.

This chain connects TRBV10-1 to TRBJ1-5; weak D call: TRBD1 (6 bases). Trimming stripped 6 bases from V and 0 bases from J, with 12 bases between. Per germline, CDR1 WNHNN and CDR2 SYGVQD (reference sequence). The CDR3 is made up of 15 amino acids. CDR3 amino acids: CASRDIRGSNQPQHF. The CDR3 nucleotides are TGCGCCAGCAGAGATATCAGGGGTAGCAATCAGCCCCAGCATTTT.

This chain connects TRBV6-1 to TRBJ2-5; 11 nucleotides line up with TRBD1. After removal of 7 bases from V and 5 bases from J, the junction contained 9 bases not matched to a gene. The CDR3 length is 15 residues. CDR1 and CDR2 from the germline V gene are MNHNS and SASEGT. The CDR3 coding sequence is TGTGCCAGCACTGGCGGACAGGGGGCTTGGGAGACCCAGTACTTC. Translating gives CASTGGQGAWETQYF.

The chain combines TRBV7-2 with TRBJ1-2; 9 bases align to TRBD1. Unmatched junction bases numbered 1, after V lost 5 bases and J lost 6 bases. Germline V gene sequence: CDR1 SGHTA, CDR2 FQGNSA. The CDR3 is 12 amino acids. The chain's CDR3 is CASSDRGNGYTF. CDR3 bases: TGTGCCAGCAGCGACAGGGGGAATGGCTACACCTTC.

The V and J genes are TRBV7-6 and TRBJ2-7; 10 nucleotides line up with TRBD2. The CDR3 has 15 amino acids. Per the germline V gene, CDR1 is SGHVS and CDR2 is FNYEAQ. V was clipped by 5 bases and J by 3 bases; unmatched bases: 7. For the CDR3, the DNA is TGTGCCAGCAGCCCCGGTACTAGCGGGGTCTACGAGCAGTACTTC. It codes for CASSPGTSGVYEQYF.

The CDR3 bases are TGTGCCAGTAGCCCCTCGCCAGCGGGAGACTACAATGAGCAGTTCTTC. Translated: CASSPSPAGDYNEQFF. This chain connects TRBV19 to TRBJ2-1, with 8 bases that match TRBD2. This CDR3 has 16 residues. V trimming: 6 bases; J trimming: 3 bases; junction bases outside the gene matches: 10. Germline V gives CDR1 LNHDA, CDR2 SQIVND (reference sequence).

J is TRBJ1-2 and V is TRBV7-9; 7 nucleotides align to TRBD1. The germline CDR1 and CDR2 sequences are SEHNR and FQNEAQ (reference sequence). With V trimmed by 5 bases and J by 6 bases, 6 bases remained unmatched. This CDR3 spans 13 amino acids. The CDR3 region has the DNA TGTGCCAGCAGCCAGGGGCAGGGGGATGGCTACACCTTC. As protein: CASSQGQGDGYTF.

The chain carries TRBV5-1 and TRBJ1-2; TRBD1 agrees at 7 bases. Germline V gene sequence: CDR1 SGHRS, CDR2 YFSETQ. J gave up 4 bases and V 0 bases, and 3 bases lay outside the gene matches. This CDR3 is 14 amino acids long. In nucleotides, the CDR3 is TGCGCCAGCAGCTTGGAGGCAGGGGGCTATGGCTACACCTTC. Protein: CASSLEAGGYGYTF.

The chain links TRBV5-4 to TRBJ2-7, with 9 bases lining up with TRBD2. From germline, CDR1 is SGHNT and CDR2 YYREEE (reference sequence). The CDR3 is made up of 17 amino acids. J lost 5 bases, V lost 2 bases, and 14 bases had no gene match. In DNA form, the CDR3 reads TGTGCCAGCAGCTTATTCGGCCGACTAGCGGACGAGGACGAGCAGTACTTC. Translating it yields CASSLFGRLADEDEQYF.

J is TRBJ2-3 and V is TRBV5-1, with D perhaps TRBD2 (7 bases). The V end lost 1 base, the J end lost 2 bases, and 26 bases lay between the germline ends. In germline, CDR1 is SGHRS, CDR2 YFSETQ. The CDR3 is made up of 20 amino acids. This CDR3 is CASSLSRVGGGSWDTDTQYF. CDR3 coding DNA: TGCGCCAGCAGCTTGAGCCGGGTAGGGGGGGGCAGCTGGGACACAGATACGCAGTATTTT.

This rearrangement joins TRBV5-1 to TRBJ2-1, with TRBD1 identical over 7 bases. This CDR3 contains 15 residues. Germline values: CDR1 SGHRS, CDR2 YFSETQ. V was clipped by 2 bases and J by 6 bases; unmatched bases: 8. CDR3 sequence reads: CASSLTGEQSNEQFF. In DNA, the CDR3 is TGCGCCAGCAGCTTAACAGGGGAGCAAAGCAATGAGCAGTTCTTC. The full variable domain, its missing parts supplied by reference TRBV5-1 and TRBJ2-1, is KAGVTQTPRYLIKTRGQQVTLSCSPISGHRSVSWYQQTPGQGLQFLFEYFSETQRNKGNFPGRFSGRQFSNSRSEMNVSTLELGDSALYLCASSLTGEQSNEQFFGPGTRLTVL.

The V and J genes are TRBV5-1 and TRBJ1-2; D unresolved. The CDR3 length is 12 residues. Germline CDR1 is SGHRS and CDR2 is YFSETQ. V dropped 4 bases and J dropped 7 bases, with 11 bases sitting between them. The CDR3 here is CASSGQLGGYTF. For the CDR3, the DNA is TGCGCCAGCAGCGGGCAGCTCGGTGGCTACACCTTC.